The following is a T cell receptor (beta chain) sequence with its context. Its matching antigen is unknown. This entry comes from a study of cytomegalovirus exposure and HLA in healthy donors. Study in general: Most genotyped donors, about four fifths of 300 to 400, had Caucasian-associated genetic ancestry.

V trimming: 2 bases; J trimming: 6 bases; junction bases outside the gene matches: 7. The CDR3 is 13 amino acids. The germline V gene has CDR1 GTSNPN and CDR2 SVGIG (reference sequence). The PCR used 60 Vbeta and 13 Jbeta primers. Clones were sequenced by immunoSEQ multiplex PCR, and TCRdb holds only the in-frame ones, with some missing. The sample includes approximately 79,000 clones, 77% of them seen just once. Findings of the study overall: Usually a TCR sequence was rare, but some public TCRs were found in many donors.

V usage is TRBV30 and J usage is TRBJ2-7; the match to TRBD1 covers 7 bases. This clonotype was sampled from a boy under 18 in good health and CMV-seronegative. Sequencing input: PBMCs. DNA for the CDR3: TGTGCCTGGAGTCTAGGGACAGTGGGCGAGCAGTACTTC. Its translation is CAWSLGTVGEQYF.